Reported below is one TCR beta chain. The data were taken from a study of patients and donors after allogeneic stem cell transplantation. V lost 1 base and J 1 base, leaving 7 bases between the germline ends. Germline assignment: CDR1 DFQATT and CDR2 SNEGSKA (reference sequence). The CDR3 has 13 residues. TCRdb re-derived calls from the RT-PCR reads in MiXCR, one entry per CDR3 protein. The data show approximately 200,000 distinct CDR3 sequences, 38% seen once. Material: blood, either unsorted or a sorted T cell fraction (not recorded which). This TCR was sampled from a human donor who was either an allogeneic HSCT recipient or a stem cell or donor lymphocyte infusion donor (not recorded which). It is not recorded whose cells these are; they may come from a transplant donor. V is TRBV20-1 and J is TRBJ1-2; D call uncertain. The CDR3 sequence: CSARGTVNYGYTF. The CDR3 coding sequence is TGCAGTGCTAGAGGCACCGTTAACTATGGCTACACCTTC.